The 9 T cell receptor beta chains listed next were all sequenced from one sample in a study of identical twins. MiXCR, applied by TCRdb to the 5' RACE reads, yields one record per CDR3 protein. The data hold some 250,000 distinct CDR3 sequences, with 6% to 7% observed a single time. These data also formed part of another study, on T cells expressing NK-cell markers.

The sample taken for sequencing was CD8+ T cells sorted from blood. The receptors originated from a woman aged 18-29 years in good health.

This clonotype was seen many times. CDR3 amino acids: CASSQAIGTDTQYF. The CDR3 region has the DNA TGCGCCAGCAGCCAAGCTATAGGGACAGATACGCAGTATTTT. The genes are TRBV4-3 and TRBJ2-3; no firm D call. Trimming removed 1 base at V and 3 bases at J, with 8 bases between. CDR3 length: 14 residues. The germline V gene encodes CDR1 LGHNA and CDR2 YSLEER.

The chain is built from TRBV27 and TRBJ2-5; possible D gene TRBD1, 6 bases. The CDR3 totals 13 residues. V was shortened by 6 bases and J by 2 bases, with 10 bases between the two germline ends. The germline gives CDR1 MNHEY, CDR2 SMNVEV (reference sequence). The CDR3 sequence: CASRTGEQETQYF. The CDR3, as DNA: TGTGCCAGCAGGACAGGCGAGCAAGAGACCCAGTACTTC.

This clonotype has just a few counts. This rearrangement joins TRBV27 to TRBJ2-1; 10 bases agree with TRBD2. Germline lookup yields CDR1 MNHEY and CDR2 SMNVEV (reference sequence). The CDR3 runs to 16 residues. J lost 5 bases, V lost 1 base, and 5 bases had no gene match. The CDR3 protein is CASSLYWTSGNNEQFF. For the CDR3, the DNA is TGTGCCAGCAGTTTATACTGGACTAGCGGAAACAATGAGCAGTTCTTC.

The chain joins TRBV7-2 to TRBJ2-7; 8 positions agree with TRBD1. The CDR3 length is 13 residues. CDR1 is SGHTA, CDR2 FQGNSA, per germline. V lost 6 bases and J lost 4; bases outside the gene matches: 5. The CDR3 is CASRTGGAYEQYF. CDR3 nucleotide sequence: TGTGCCAGCAGAACAGGGGGAGCTTACGAGCAGTACTTC.

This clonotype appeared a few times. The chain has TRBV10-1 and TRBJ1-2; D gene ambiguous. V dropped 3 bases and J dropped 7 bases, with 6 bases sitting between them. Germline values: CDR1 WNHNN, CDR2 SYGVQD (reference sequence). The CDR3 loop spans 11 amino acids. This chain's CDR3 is CASSDGVGYTF. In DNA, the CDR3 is TGCGCCAGCAGTGACGGGGTTGGCTACACCTTC.

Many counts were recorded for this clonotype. CDR3 nucleotide sequence: TGTGCCAGCAGCTTAGTTGGGGATAGCAATCAGCCCCAGCATTTT. It specifies CASSLVGDSNQPQHF. V and J are TRBV7-9 and TRBJ1-5; D uncertain. The CDR3 is made up of 15 amino acids. The germline V gene encodes CDR1 SEHNR and CDR2 FQNEAQ (reference sequence). The V and J ends lost 1 base and 0 bases respectively, with 7 bases between them.

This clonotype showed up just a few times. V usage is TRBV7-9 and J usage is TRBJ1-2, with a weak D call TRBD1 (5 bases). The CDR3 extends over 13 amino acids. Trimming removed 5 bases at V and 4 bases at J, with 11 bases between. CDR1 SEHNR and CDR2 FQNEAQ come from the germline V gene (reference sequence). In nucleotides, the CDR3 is TGTGCCAGCAGCCACCGACAGCTCTATGGCTACACCTTC. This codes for CASSHRQLYGYTF.

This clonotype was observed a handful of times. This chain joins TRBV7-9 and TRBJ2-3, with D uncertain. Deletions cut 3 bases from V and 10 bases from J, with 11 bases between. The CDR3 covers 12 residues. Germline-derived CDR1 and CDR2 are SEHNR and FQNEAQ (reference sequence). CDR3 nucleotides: TGTGCCAGCAGCTTCTCCGATGTTTCGCAGTATTTT. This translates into CASSFSDVSQYF. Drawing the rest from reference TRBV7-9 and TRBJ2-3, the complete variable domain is DTGVSQNPRHKITKRGQNVTFRCDPISEHNRLYWYRQTLGQGPEFLTYFQNEAQLEKSRLLSDRFSAERPKGSFSTLEIQRTEQGDSAMYLCASSFSDVSQYFGPGTRLTVL.

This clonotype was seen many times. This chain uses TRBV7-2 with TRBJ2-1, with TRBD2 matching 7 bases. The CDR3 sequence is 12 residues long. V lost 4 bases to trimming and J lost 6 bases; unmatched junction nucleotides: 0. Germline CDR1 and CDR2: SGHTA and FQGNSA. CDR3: CASSWGGNEQFF. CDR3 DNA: TGTGCCAGCAGCTGGGGGGGCAATGAGCAGTTCTTC.